This T cell receptor beta chain was observed in a study of T cell clonality in common variable immunodeficiency. This clone was seen a few times. Its antigen is undetermined. The observed sequence ends 3 residues before the CDR3 terminus, with the missing tail filled in from the germline J gene. Diagnosis required reduced IgG, IgA and/or IgM with specific antibody deficiency. Heparinized whole blood, about 5 to 8.5 ml, came from each donor. Sequenced by immunoSEQ multiplex PCR; TCRdb stores in-frame clones only, minus some. This sample has 30,000 to 35,000 clones and no singletons, with around 27% in the ten largest. This CDR3 region has 19 residues. With 4 bases clipped from V and 1 base from J, the junction kept 19 bases outside the gene matches. Germline V CDR1 and CDR2: GTSNPN, SVGIG (reference sequence). Study findings and constraints: CVID subjects shared fewer TCRbeta clones than healthy controls did. Fewer deletions and N-nucleotide insertions were reportedly seen in common variable immunodeficiency TCR beta sequences.

Sequenced sample: peripheral blood mononuclear cells. V is TRBV30 and J is TRBJ2-1; 7 bases map to TRBD1. The TCR comes from a human donor with common variable immunodeficiency. The covered CDR3 bases are TGTGCCTGGACGAGTCGGAGACAGGGCGTATTACAATCCTACAATGAG. It codes for CAWTSRRQGVLQSYNE. The CDR3 in full is CAWTSRRQGVLQSYNEQFF.